The 21 T cell receptor beta chains below were found in one sample sequenced in a study of cytomegalovirus exposure and HLA in healthy donors. Only in-frame clones appear in the TCRdb table, and some are missing; sequencing was by immunoSEQ multiplex PCR. The table records tens of thousands of clones, roughly 94% of them present only once. The sequencing sample was made of PBMCs. These receptors all come from a man aged 18 to 30 in good health and CMV-seronegative.

The rearrangement uses TRBV2 and TRBJ2-2; 9 bases fit TRBD2. CDR3 length: 13 residues. Germline CDR1 SNHLY, CDR2 FYNNEI. J was trimmed by 7 bases and V by 5 bases; bases with no gene match: 2. Written as DNA, the CDR3 is TGTGCCAGCAGTCCTAGCGGGGACGGGGAGCTGTTTTTT. Its protein product is CASSPSGDGELFF.

The chain combines TRBV14 with TRBJ1-2; 9 bases agree with TRBD1. The germline V gene encodes CDR1 SGHDN and CDR2 FVKESK. The V segment lost 4 bases and the J segment 1 base; nucleotides outside the gene matches: 10. This CDR3 is 17 amino acids long. The CDR3 DNA reads TGTGCCAGCAGCCTTTACTTGGGACAGGGTGGTAACTATGGCTACACCTTC. Translation gives CASSLYLGQGGNYGYTF.

V and J are TRBV28 and TRBJ2-2; 9 nucleotides agree with TRBD2. The CDR3 length is 14 residues. V dropped 6 bases and J dropped 10; count of bases not matched to a gene: 9. The germline V gene has CDR1 MDHEN and CDR2 SYDVKM. This chain's CDR3 is CASSQGLASQELFF. CDR3 nucleotide sequence: TGTGCCAGCAGCCAGGGACTAGCATCTCAGGAGCTGTTTTTT.

The chain has TRBV19 and TRBJ1-2; TRBD1 matches 7 bases. Germline CDR1 is LNHDA and CDR2 is SQIVND (reference sequence). CDR3 length: 13 residues. V lost 4 bases to trimming and J lost 7 bases; unmatched junction nucleotides: 6. This CDR3 reads CASSTDRVFGYTF. In DNA, the CDR3 is TGTGCCAGTAGTACCGACAGGGTGTTTGGCTACACCTTC.

The chain uses TRBV28 and TRBJ1-5, with D perhaps TRBD1 (6 bases). V lost 6 bases and J 0 bases, leaving 18 bases between the germline ends. The CDR3 is made up of 17 amino acids. CDR1 and CDR2 (germline): MDHEN, SYDVKM. This CDR3 is CASSQTQGFTSNQPQHF. The CDR3 DNA reads as TGTGCCAGCAGCCAAACCCAGGGGTTTACTAGCAATCAGCCCCAGCATTTT.

The V call is TRBV11-3, the J call TRBJ2-7; 12 bases fit TRBD2. The V and J ends lost 4 bases and 6 bases, in that order; junction bases with no gene match: 4. This CDR3 has 14 amino acids. In germline, CDR1 is SGHNT, CDR2 YENEEA. CDR3 amino acids: CASSSTSGRPEQYF. CDR3 sequence (DNA): TGTGCCAGCAGCTCGACTAGCGGGAGACCCGAGCAGTACTTC.

This rearrangement joins TRBV27 to TRBJ1-2, with 9 positions matching TRBD1. Trimming at V came to 6 bases and at J to 7 bases, leaving 3 bases not matched to a gene. CDR3 length: 12 residues. In germline, CDR1 is MNHEY, CDR2 SMNVEV (reference sequence). CDR3 residues: CASRKQGAGYTF. The CDR3 DNA sequence: TGTGCCAGCAGGAAACAGGGGGCTGGCTACACCTTC.

The chain links TRBV18 to TRBJ2-3; 7 nucleotides align to TRBD2. Germline values: CDR1 KGHSH, CDR2 LQKENI. The CDR3 length is 14 residues. Trimming took 4 bases from V and 2 from J; bases not matched to a gene: 3. The CDR3 coding sequence is TGTGCCAGCTCACGCCGGGGGGACACAGATACGCAGTATTTT. It is translated as CASSRRGDTDTQYF.

The chain carries TRBV6-5 and TRBJ1-2; 7 nucleotides line up with TRBD1. Per the germline V gene, CDR1 is MNHEY and CDR2 is SVGAGI. The V and J ends lost 4 bases and 5 bases, in that order; junction bases with no gene match: 10. The CDR3 runs to 15 residues. The CDR3 DNA sequence: TGTGCCAGCAGTTTATCGACAGGGTTGGGGTATGGCTACACCTTC. Translation: CASSLSTGLGYGYTF.

V gene TRBV29-1 combines with J gene TRBJ1-5; TRBD1 aligns across 10 bases. J was trimmed by 4 bases and V by 6 bases; bases with no gene match: 9. There are 15 residues in the CDR3. Germline CDR1 is SQVTM and CDR2 is ANQGSEA. The CDR3 coding sequence is TGCAGCGTAAGTCCGGGACAGGGGAAGAATCAGCCCCAGCATTTT. Protein: CSVSPGQGKNQPQHF.

The gene calls are TRBV28 and TRBJ2-7; TRBD1 aligns across 9 bases. Germline loops: CDR1 MDHEN, CDR2 SYDVKM. Losses at the gene ends were 7 bases for V and 2 bases for J; bases not matched to a gene: 3. CDR3 size: 13 residues. CDR3 in DNA: TGTGCCAGCACTACAGGGGGCGCCTACGAGCAGTACTTC. Amino acids: CASTTGGAYEQYF.

This chain connects TRBV12-5 to TRBJ2-3, with D possibly being TRBD1 (5 bases). This CDR3 has 16 residues. CDR1 and CDR2 (germline): LGHNT, FRNRAP. Between the trimmed V and J ends, which lost 4 bases and 3 bases, there was a span of 17 bases. DNA for the CDR3: TGTGCTAGTGGTTCCGGTAGGGGTTTTGGAACAGATACGCAGTATTTT. This translates into CASGSGRGFGTDTQYF.

CDR3 bases: TGTGCCAGCACCCGAGCGGGGCGCACAGATACGCAGTATTTT. As protein: CASTRAGRTDTQYF. The chain uses TRBV5-5 and TRBJ2-3, with 7 bases lining up with TRBD2. The CDR3 runs to 14 residues. CDR1 is SGHKS and CDR2 is YYEKEE in the germline V gene (reference sequence). J gave up 1 base and V 6 bases, and 5 bases lay outside the gene matches.

The rearrangement links TRBV6-1 to TRBJ1-3, with D perhaps matching TRBD1 (6 bases). The V end was cut by 4 bases, the J end by 0 bases, with 13 bases between. The germline V gene has CDR1 MNHNS and CDR2 SASEGT. This CDR3 contains 16 residues. CDR3: CASSVRGSVSGNTIYF. The CDR3 DNA reads as TGTGCCAGCAGTGTCAGGGGCAGCGTCTCTGGAAACACCATATATTTT.

The sample holds one count of this clone. The rearrangement links TRBV28 to TRBJ2-7, with TRBD1 identical over 7 bases. Looked up from germline, CDR1 is MDHEN and CDR2 is SYDVKM. J was trimmed by 7 bases and V by 9 bases; bases with no gene match: 9. The CDR3 sequence is 12 residues long. CDR3 residues: CASRQGAGEQYF. The CDR3, as DNA: TGTGCCAGTCGACAGGGAGCAGGTGAGCAGTACTTC.

V gene TRBV11-3 combines with J gene TRBJ2-7; unclear D gene. V gave up 2 bases and J gave up 5 bases, with 10 bases separating them. Per germline, CDR1 SGHNT and CDR2 YENEEA. The CDR3 is made up of 13 amino acids. CDR3 bases: TGTGCCAGCAGCTTATCCCCTCAGAACGAGCAGTACTTC. It is translated as CASSLSPQNEQYF.

This clone has a handful of counts. This chain uses TRBV7-2 with TRBJ2-3; 8 nucleotides align to TRBD2. The CDR3 sequence is 13 residues long. The V gene end was trimmed by 4 bases and the J gene end by 10 bases; junction bases not matched to a gene: 7. The germline V gene has CDR1 SGHTA and CDR2 FQGNSA. Here the CDR3 DNA reads TGTGCCAGCAGCTCCGGGACTAGAGAATCGCAGTATTTT. Protein: CASSSGTRESQYF.

The CDR3 nucleotides are TGCGCCAGCAGTAGGGCTTCGGGGACCGGGGAGCTGTTTTTT. Translating gives CASSRASGTGELFF. The rearrangement links TRBV5-1 to TRBJ2-2; possible D gene TRBD2, 5 bases. V was pared by 5 bases and J by 5 bases, with 13 bases between. The CDR3 consists of 14 residues. Germline V lookup: CDR1 SGHRS, CDR2 YFSETQ.

This clone has a single count. The chain couples TRBV6-5 to TRBJ2-7, with D maybe TRBD1 (6 bases). Germline V gives CDR1 MNHEY, CDR2 SVGAGI. This CDR3 is 13 amino acids long. Trimming pared 2 bases from V and 5 bases from J, leaving 10 bases between. The CDR3 region has the DNA TGTGCCAGCAGTTACCCGGGGACAAACGAGCAGTACTTC. This gives the protein CASSYPGTNEQYF.

The genes are TRBV5-1 and TRBJ2-7; 7 bases line up with TRBD1. Germline V lookup: CDR1 SGHRS, CDR2 YFSETQ. The length of the CDR3 is 13 residues. With V trimmed by 4 bases and J by 6 bases, 7 bases remained unmatched. As DNA, the CDR3 is TGCGCCAGCAGCCCTAATGACAGGGCCGAGCAGTACTTC. It encodes CASSPNDRAEQYF.

The chain links TRBV28 to TRBJ1-1; TRBD1 is a possible D gene (6 bases). The CDR3 is made up of 16 amino acids. Germline V CDR1 and CDR2: MDHEN, SYDVKM. Trimming took 6 bases from V and 5 from J, leaving 22 bases between them. This chain's CDR3 is CASRPPLRGAGTEAFF. CDR3 bases: TGTGCCAGCAGACCGCCTCTGCGGGGGGCAGGGACTGAAGCTTTCTTT.